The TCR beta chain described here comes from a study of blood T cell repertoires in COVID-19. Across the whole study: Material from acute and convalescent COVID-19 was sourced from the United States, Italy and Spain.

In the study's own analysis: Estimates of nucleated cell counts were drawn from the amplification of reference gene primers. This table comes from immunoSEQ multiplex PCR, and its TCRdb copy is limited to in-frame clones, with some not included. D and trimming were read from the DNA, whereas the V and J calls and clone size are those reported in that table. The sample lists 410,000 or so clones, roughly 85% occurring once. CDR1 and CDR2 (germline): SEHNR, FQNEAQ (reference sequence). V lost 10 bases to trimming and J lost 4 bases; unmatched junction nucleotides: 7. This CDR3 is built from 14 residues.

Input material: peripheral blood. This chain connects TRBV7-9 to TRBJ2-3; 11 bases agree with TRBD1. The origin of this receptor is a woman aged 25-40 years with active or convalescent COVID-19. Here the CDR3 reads CATRTGGASDTQYF. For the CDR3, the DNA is TGTGCCACCCGGACAGGGGGCGCATCAGATACGCAGTATTTT.